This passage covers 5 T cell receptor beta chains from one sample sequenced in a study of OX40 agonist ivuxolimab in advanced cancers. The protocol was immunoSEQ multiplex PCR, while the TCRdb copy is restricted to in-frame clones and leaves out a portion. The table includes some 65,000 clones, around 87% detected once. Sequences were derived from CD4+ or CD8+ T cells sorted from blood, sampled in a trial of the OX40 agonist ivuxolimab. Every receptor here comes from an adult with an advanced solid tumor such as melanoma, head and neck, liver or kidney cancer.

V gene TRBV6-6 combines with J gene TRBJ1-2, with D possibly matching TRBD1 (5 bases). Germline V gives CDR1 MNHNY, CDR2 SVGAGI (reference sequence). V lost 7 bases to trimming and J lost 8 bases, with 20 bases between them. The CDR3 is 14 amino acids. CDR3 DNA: TGTGCCAGCAAGACAGACTTCCCAATAGGCGGCTACACCTTC. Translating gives CASKTDFPIGGYTF.

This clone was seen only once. The CDR3 DNA follows: TGTGCCAGCAGCTTGGACAGGTTCGCGAACACCGGGGAGCTGTTTTTT. Protein sequence: CASSLDRFANTGELFF. The genes are TRBV5-8 and TRBJ2-2, with D perhaps matching TRBD1 (5 bases). V lost 0 bases and J 0 bases, leaving 9 bases between the germline ends. The CDR3 runs 16 residues. Germline V gene data show CDR1 as SGHTS and CDR2 as YDEGEE.

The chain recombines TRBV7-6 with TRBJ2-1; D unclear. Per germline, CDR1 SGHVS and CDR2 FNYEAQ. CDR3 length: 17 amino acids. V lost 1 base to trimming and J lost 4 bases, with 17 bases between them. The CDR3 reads CASSLGQDGYIYNEQFF. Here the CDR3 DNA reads TGTGCCAGCAGCTTAGGGCAGGACGGATATATATACAATGAGCAGTTCTTC.

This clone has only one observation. This CDR3 reads CASSETRGFGETQYF. Written as DNA, the CDR3 is TGTGCCAGCAGTGAAACGAGGGGTTTTGGTGAGACCCAGTACTTC. The V gene is TRBV2, the J gene TRBJ2-5, with D possibly called TRBD1 or TRBD2 (5 bases each). Germline CDR1 and CDR2: SNHLY and FYNNEI. This CDR3 region has 15 residues. Trimming cost V 2 bases and J 5 bases, with 15 bases left between them. The variable domain in full, with the rest retrieved from reference TRBV2 and TRBJ2-5, is EPEVTQTPSHQVTQMGQEVILRCVPISNHLYFYWYRQILGQKVEFLVSFYNNEISEKSEIFDDQFSVERPDGSNFTLKIRSTKLEDSAMYFCASSETRGFGETQYFGPGTRLLVL.

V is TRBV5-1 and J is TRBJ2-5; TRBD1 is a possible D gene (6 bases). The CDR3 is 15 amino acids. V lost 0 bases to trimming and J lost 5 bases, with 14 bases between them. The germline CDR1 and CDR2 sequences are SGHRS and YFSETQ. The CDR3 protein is CASSLDGTPRETQYF. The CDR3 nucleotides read TGCGCCAGCAGCTTGGACGGGACACCAAGGGAGACCCAGTACTTC.